These 15 T cell receptor beta chains were all obtained from the same sample, sequenced in a study of blood T cells in healthy people across ages. The second PCR ran roughly 6 to 11 cycles with a sample-barcoded 5' primer and J-beta primers. TCRdb reanalysed the 5' RACE reads using MiXCR and keeps one entry per CDR3 protein. The sample carries fewer than 1.5 million distinct CDR3 sequences, around 39% recorded once. The sequenced material came from blood. Every receptor here comes from a woman younger than 30 in good health.

Only a few counts were recorded for this clonotype. The rearrangement uses TRBV9 and TRBJ2-7; tentatively, D is TRBD1 or TRBD2 (6 bases each). V was shortened by 4 bases and J by 3 bases, with 20 bases between the two germline ends. The CDR3 sequence is 16 residues long. The germline V gene encodes CDR1 SGDLS and CDR2 YYNGEE. CDR3 sequence (DNA): TGTGCCAGCAGCCCCCGGGTACAGGGAGGTCGCTACGAGCAGTACTTC. Translation: CASSPRVQGGRYEQYF.

This clonotype was detected only a few times. This chain uses TRBV5-1 with TRBJ2-1, with TRBD2 identical over 7 bases. CDR3 length: 16 amino acids. J was trimmed by 0 bases and V by 7 bases; bases with no gene match: 10. Germline V gives CDR1 SGHRS, CDR2 YFSETQ. The CDR3 region has the DNA TGCGCCAGCTGTTTGAGCGGGGCCAACTCCTACAATGAGCAGTTCTTC. Its protein is CASCLSGANSYNEQFF. Drawing the rest from reference TRBV5-1 and TRBJ2-1, the complete variable domain is KAGVTQTPRYLIKTRGQQVTLSCSPISGHRSVSWYQQTPGQGLQFLFEYFSETQRNKGNFPGRFSGRQFSNSRSEMNVSTLELGDSALYLCASCLSGANSYNEQFFGPGTRLTVL.

The rearrangement links TRBV10-3 to TRBJ1-2, with D hard to call. V was shortened by 4 bases and J by 4 bases, with 10 bases between the two germline ends. The CDR3 totals 13 residues. Germline CDR1 is ENHRY and CDR2 is SYGVKD. The chain's CDR3 is CAISGREPYGYTF. The CDR3 nucleotides read TGTGCCATCAGTGGTCGGGAGCCCTATGGCTACACCTTC.

This clonotype was counted many times. The chain is built from TRBV20-1 and TRBJ2-5; 12 bases agree with TRBD2. The V gene end was trimmed by 3 bases and the J gene end by 1 base; junction bases not matched to a gene: 3. Germline V gene data show CDR1 as DFQATT and CDR2 as SNEGSKA (reference sequence). The length of the CDR3 is 15 residues. The CDR3 coding sequence is TGCAGTGCTAGTGGACTAGCGGGACTCCAAGAGACCCAGTACTTC. Translating gives CSASGLAGLQETQYF.

V and J are TRBV7-9 and TRBJ2-1; 8 nucleotides align to TRBD2. This CDR3 contains 18 residues. V was clipped by 5 bases and J by 2 bases; unmatched bases: 14. Per the germline V gene, CDR1 is SEHNR and CDR2 is FQNEAQ (reference sequence). The CDR3 sequence is CASSPGVVTSGAYNEQFF. The CDR3 DNA sequence: TGTGCCAGCAGCCCGGGGGTAGTCACTAGCGGCGCCTACAATGAGCAGTTCTTC. Looking up the rest from reference TRBV7-9 and TRBJ2-1 gives the full variable domain: DTGVSQNPRHKITKRGQNVTFRCDPISEHNRLYWYRQTLGQGPEFLTYFQNEAQLEKSRLLSDRFSAERPKGSFSTLEIQRTEQGDSAMYLCASSPGVVTSGAYNEQFFGPGTRLTVL.

On this clonotype itself: Possible read error: a much larger clone is one base away. The chain joins TRBV6-2 or TRBV6-3 to TRBJ2-6, with a weak D call TRBD1 (5 bases). This CDR3 is 17 amino acids long. Germline V gives CDR1 MNHEY, CDR2 SVGEGT. The CDR3: CASSYIPASSGAHVLTF. CDR3 in DNA: TGTGCCAGCAGTTATATCCCAGCGAGCTCTGGGGCCCACGTCCTGACTTTC.

This clonotype was counted between two and nine times. The V and J genes are TRBV28 and TRBJ2-3; D may match TRBD1 or TRBD2 (6 bases each). The CDR3 spans 12 residues. Germline V lookup: CDR1 MDHEN, CDR2 SYDVKM. V was clipped by 7 bases and J by 4 bases, with 9 bases between them. The CDR3 sequence: CASNGGPDTQYF. CDR3 sequence (DNA): TGTGCCAGCAACGGGGGCCCAGATACGCAGTATTTT.

V is TRBV19 and J is TRBJ2-7; D ambiguous. V gave up 5 bases and J gave up 7 bases, with 15 bases separating them. Germline values: CDR1 LNHDA, CDR2 SQIVND (reference sequence). The CDR3 is made up of 13 amino acids. CDR3 coding DNA: TGTGCCAGTAGTCGGCAGAGCTACAATGAGCAGTACTTC. It codes for CASSRQSYNEQYF.

The chain couples TRBV5-1 to TRBJ1-2; 7 bases are a match to TRBD1. Trimming took 0 bases from V and 3 from J; bases not matched to a gene: 2. Germline assignment: CDR1 SGHRS and CDR2 YFSETQ. CDR3 size: 14 residues. CDR3 amino acids: CASSLAGTDYGYTF. As DNA, the CDR3 is TGCGCCAGCAGCTTGGCCGGGACAGACTATGGCTACACCTTC.

This clonotype was seen at least ten times. The chain uses TRBV29-1 and TRBJ2-3, with D possibly matching TRBD2 (5 bases). Trimming shortened V by 3 bases and J by 3 bases, and 16 bases separated the two germline ends. The germline gives CDR1 SQVTM, CDR2 ANQGSEA. CDR3 length: 15 residues. The CDR3 here is CSVDPTTRATDTQYF. CDR3 coding DNA: TGCAGCGTTGACCCAACCACGCGGGCAACAGATACGCAGTATTTT.

This clonotype has only a few counts. This chain uses TRBV20-1 with TRBJ2-7; tentatively, D is TRBD1 or TRBD2 (6 bases each). The germline V gene encodes CDR1 DFQATT and CDR2 SNEGSKA (reference sequence). V shed 6 bases and J shed 3 bases, with 15 bases lying between them. This CDR3 is 13 amino acids long. CDR3 sequence reads: CSAPGASLYEQYF. CDR3 DNA: TGCAGTGCCCCGGGGGCCTCCCTCTACGAGCAGTACTTC.

This clonotype was found a few times. The J gene is TRBJ1-2, the V gene TRBV20-1; D gene unclear. The CDR3 is 13 amino acids. The germline V gene encodes CDR1 DFQATT and CDR2 SNEGSKA (reference sequence). V was clipped by 2 bases and J by 6 bases, with 13 bases between them. DNA for the CDR3: TGCAGTGCTAGAAATTTATATGGGAATGGCTACACCTTC. It yields the protein CSARNLYGNGYTF.

This clonotype came up once. The chain recombines TRBV4-2 with TRBJ2-1; D remains ambiguous. Germline V lookup: CDR1 LGHNA, CDR2 YNFKEQ. The V end lost 3 bases, the J end lost 13 bases, and 16 bases lay between the germline ends. The CDR3 loop spans 13 amino acids. The CDR3 sequence is CASSQTSEETQFF. In DNA form, the CDR3 reads TGTGCCAGCAGCCAGACCTCTGAGGAGACCCAGTTCTTC.

J is TRBJ2-1 and V is TRBV11-3, with D possibly TRBD2 on 6 matching bases. This CDR3 comprises 16 residues. Germline V gene data show CDR1 as SGHNT and CDR2 as YENEEA. The germline V and J ends were trimmed by 3 bases and 3 bases, with 15 bases remaining between them. The CDR3 DNA is TGTGCCAGCAGCTTTACTAGGGCGGGAATCTACAATGAGCAGTTCTTC. It translates to CASSFTRAGIYNEQFF.

This chain links TRBV3-1 with TRBJ2-1; no reliable D call. Trimming took 0 bases from V and 9 from J, leaving 18 bases between them. There are 16 residues in the CDR3. CDR1 LGHDT and CDR2 YNNKEL come from the germline V gene (reference sequence). CDR3 residues: CASSQERLGWFGEQFF. Here the CDR3 DNA reads TGTGCCAGCAGCCAAGAACGATTAGGGTGGTTTGGTGAGCAGTTCTTC.